The following is a T cell receptor (beta chain) sequence with its context. The antigen is undetermined. The sample carries other DNA sequences with the same CDR3. The data are from a study of cytomegalovirus exposure and HLA in healthy donors. Study-level information: HLA-typed donors were the source of about 85 million unique TCRs, which an early data release held. Points from the study as a whole: A prior analysis recorded that most TCR beta V segments were productive about 87% or about 30% of the time. One variant, a missense change in DCLRE1C, was linked in a later analysis to TCR beta V- and J-gene trimming.

It was with 60 Vbeta and 13 Jbeta primers that the PCR ran. Sequencing was performed with immunoSEQ multiplex PCR; in TCRdb, only in-frame clones are kept and a portion is missing. The repertoire includes approximately 110,000 clones, approximately 71% of them detected once, and about 5.7% sits in the top ten. Trimming removed 0 bases from V and 1 base from J; junction bases left unmatched: 0. In germline, CDR1 is SGHRS, CDR2 YFSETQ. The CDR3 covers 16 residues. The rearrangement links TRBV5-1 to TRBJ2-5, with TRBD2 matching 13 bases. The TCR sequence derives from a woman in her 70s in good health and CMV-seropositive. Sample: PBMCs. The CDR3 protein is CASSLGLAGGQETQYF. In nucleotides, the CDR3 is TGCGCCAGCAGCTTGGGACTAGCGGGGGGCCAAGAGACCCAGTACTTC.